The source of this T cell receptor beta chain is a study of blood T cells in healthy people across ages. Study summary: With template switching, about one barcoded beta molecule was captured per two T cells.

CDR3 length equals 16 residues. Germline loops: CDR1 SQVTM, CDR2 ANQGSEA. V was pared by 0 bases and J by 3 bases, with 7 bases of the junction left unmatched. Alongside a J-beta primer mix, a sample-barcoded 5' primer served in a second PCR lasting roughly 6 to 11 cycles. Using its own MiXCR run on the 5' RACE reads, TCRdb lists one record per CDR3 protein. The sample comprises approximately 680,000 distinct CDR3 sequences, about 30% of which are singletons, and 15% rests with the top ten. The gene calls are TRBV29-1 and TRBJ2-2; TRBD1 matches 7 bases. The source material was blood. The source of this sequence is a woman of 80 years or more in good health. The CDR3 DNA sequence: TGCAGCGTTGAAGACCCGGGACAGAGATACACCGGGGAGCTGTTTTTT. It is translated as CSVEDPGQRYTGELFF.